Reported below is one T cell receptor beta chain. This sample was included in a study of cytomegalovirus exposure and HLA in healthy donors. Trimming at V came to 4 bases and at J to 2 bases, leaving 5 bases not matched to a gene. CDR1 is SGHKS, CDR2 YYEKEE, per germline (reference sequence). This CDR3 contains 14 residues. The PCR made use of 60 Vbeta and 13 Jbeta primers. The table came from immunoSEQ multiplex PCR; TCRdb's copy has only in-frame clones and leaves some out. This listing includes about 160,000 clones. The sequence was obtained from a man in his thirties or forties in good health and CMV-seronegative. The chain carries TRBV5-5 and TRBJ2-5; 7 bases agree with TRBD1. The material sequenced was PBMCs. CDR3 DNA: TGTGCCAGCAGCCCGGGACAGCCACAAGAGACCCAGTACTTC. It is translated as CASSPGQPQETQYF.